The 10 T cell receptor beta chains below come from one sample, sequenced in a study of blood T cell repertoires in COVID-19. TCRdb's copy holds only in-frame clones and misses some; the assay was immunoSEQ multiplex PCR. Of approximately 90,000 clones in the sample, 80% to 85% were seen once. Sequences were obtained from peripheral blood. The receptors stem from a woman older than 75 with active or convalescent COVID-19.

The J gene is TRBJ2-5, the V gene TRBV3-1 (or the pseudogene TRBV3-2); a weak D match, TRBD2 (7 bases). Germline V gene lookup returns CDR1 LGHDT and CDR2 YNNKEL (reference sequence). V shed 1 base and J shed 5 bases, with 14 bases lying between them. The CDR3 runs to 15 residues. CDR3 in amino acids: CASSQAGGAWETQYF. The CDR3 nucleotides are TGTGCCAGCAGCCAAGCGGGGGGCGCATGGGAGACCCAGTACTTC.

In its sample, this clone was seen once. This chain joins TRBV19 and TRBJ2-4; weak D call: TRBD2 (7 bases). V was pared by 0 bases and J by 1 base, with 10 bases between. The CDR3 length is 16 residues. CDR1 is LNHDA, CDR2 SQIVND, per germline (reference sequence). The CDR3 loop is CASSIEGRGAKNIQYF. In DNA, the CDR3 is TGTGCCAGTAGTATAGAAGGGAGGGGGGCCAAAAACATTCAGTACTTC.

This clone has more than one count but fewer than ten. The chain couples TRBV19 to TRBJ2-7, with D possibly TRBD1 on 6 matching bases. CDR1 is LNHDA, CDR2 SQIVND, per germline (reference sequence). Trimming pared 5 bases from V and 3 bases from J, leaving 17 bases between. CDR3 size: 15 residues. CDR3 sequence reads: CASSSLRRGGYEQYF. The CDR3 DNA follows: TGTGCCAGTAGTTCCCTTCGTAGAGGGGGCTACGAGCAGTACTTC.

The CDR3 region is CASSFRGHISGELFF. The CDR3 DNA is TGTGCCAGCAGCTTTAGGGGACATATATCGGGGGAGCTGTTTTTT. The J gene is TRBJ2-2, the V gene TRBV5-6, with D possibly TRBD1 on 6 matching bases. V lost 2 bases and J lost 8, with 16 bases in between. The CDR3 has 15 amino acids. Germline V gene data show CDR1 as SGHDT and CDR2 as YYEEEE.

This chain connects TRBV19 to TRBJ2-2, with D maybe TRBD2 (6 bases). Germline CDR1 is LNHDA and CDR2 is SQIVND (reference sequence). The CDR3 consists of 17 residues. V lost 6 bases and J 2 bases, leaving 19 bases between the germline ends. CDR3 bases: TGTGCCAGTAGACCTCCGGGACTGATCCTAAACACCGGGGAGCTGTTTTTT. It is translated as CASRPPGLILNTGELFF.

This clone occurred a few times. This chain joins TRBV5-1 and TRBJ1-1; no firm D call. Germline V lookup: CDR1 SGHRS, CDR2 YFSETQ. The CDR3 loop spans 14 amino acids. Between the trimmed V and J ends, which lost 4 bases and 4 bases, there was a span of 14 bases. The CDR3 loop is CASSGGVPGTEAFF. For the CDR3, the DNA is TGCGCCAGCAGCGGCGGGGTCCCCGGCACTGAAGCTTTCTTT.

DNA for the CDR3: TGTGCCAGCACCCTATCAAGGGACAGTCAGCCCCAGCATTTT. Amino acids: CASTLSRDSQPQHF. V gene TRBV28 combines with J gene TRBJ1-5, with 7 bases that match TRBD1. The germline V gene has CDR1 MDHEN and CDR2 SYDVKM. This CDR3 contains 14 residues. Losses at the gene ends were 7 bases for V and 6 bases for J; bases not matched to a gene: 9.

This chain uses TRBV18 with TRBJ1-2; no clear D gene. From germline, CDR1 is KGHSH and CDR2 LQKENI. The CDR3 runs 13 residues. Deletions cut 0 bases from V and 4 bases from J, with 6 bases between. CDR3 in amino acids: CASSPPSVYGYTF. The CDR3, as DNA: TGTGCCAGCTCACCACCGTCAGTCTATGGCTACACCTTC. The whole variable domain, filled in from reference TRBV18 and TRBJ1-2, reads NAGVMQNPRHLVRRRGQEARLRCSPMKGHSHVYWYRQLPEEGLKFMVYLQKENIIDESGMPKERFSAEFPKEGPSILRIQQVVRGDSAAYFCASSPPSVYGYTFGSGTRLTVV.

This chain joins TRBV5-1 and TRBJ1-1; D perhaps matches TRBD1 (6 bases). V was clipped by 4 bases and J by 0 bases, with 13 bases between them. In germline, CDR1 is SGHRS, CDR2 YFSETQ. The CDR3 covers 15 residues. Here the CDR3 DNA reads TGCGCCAGCAGCAATCGTGGGACATTGAACACTGAAGCTTTCTTT. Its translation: CASSNRGTLNTEAFF.

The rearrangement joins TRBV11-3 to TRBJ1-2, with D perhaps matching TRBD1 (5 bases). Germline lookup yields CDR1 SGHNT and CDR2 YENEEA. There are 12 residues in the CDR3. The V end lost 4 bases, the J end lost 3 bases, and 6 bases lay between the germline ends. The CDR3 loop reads CASSSTDYGYTF. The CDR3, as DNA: TGTGCCAGCAGCTCGACAGACTATGGCTACACCTTC.